This T cell receptor (beta chain) was sequenced for a study of Graves' ophthalmopathy and Graves' hyperthyroidism. Notes on the study in general: Cross-validated, the 13-signature model showed 87.88%/81.08% sensitivity/specificity, and 80%/75% in the test set. Thyroid clonotypes that were expanded above 0.001 frequency mostly also appeared in blood.

Ten or more counts support this clonotype. No antigen is known for it. CDR1 and CDR2 (germline): SGHTA, FQGNSA. Trimming cost V 5 bases and J 3 bases, with 10 bases left between them. The CDR3 loop spans 13 amino acids. Amplification of the TCR beta CDR3 regions used RNA transcripts (as template). HTBI-primed RT-PCR formed the first round, and a multiplex PCR formed the second. TCRdb processed the multiplex PCR reads anew with MiXCR; each CDR3 protein has one entry. The sample includes more than 300,000 distinct CDR3 sequences, approximately 15% of them seen just once. The chain couples TRBV7-2 to TRBJ1-1; D is perhaps TRBD1 (5 bases). This clonotype was sampled from a woman aged 18 to 35 with stable Graves' hyperthyroidism. Sample: peripheral blood. The CDR3 sequence: CASSPGGYTEAFF. For the CDR3, the DNA is TGTGCCAGCAGCCCGGGGGGTTACACTGAAGCTTTCTTT.